This T cell receptor (beta chain) was identified in a study of T cell repertoires in cytomegalovirus infection. At the level of the study: As its CMV epitopes, the study selected recently identified HLA-C-restricted and well-studied HLA-B-restricted targets. Through public TCR beta signatures, both CMV infection and matching HLA type were indicated.

The table lists this clonotype with a few counts. Its antigen is as yet unknown. The CDR3 totals 15 residues. Germline CDR1 SGHTA, CDR2 FQGNSA. Trimming took off 5 bases at V and 1 base at J, with 15 bases between the two ends. Broader study findings: The ex vivo response was dominated by HLA-C-restricted CMV-specific TCR beta clonotypes. Cumulative frequency (of public TCR beta family members) identified carriers of CMV plus the relevant HLA.

Via MiXCR, TCRdb re-called the reads, giving one row per CDR3 protein. The table lists hundreds of thousands of distinct CDR3 sequences, under 45% of them singletons. V gene TRBV7-2 combines with J gene TRBJ2-7; D possibly corresponds to TRBD2 (6 bases). Here the sequenced sample was cultured PBMCs, taken from culture after CMV antigen stimulation. The sequence was collected from a human donor in good health (CMV status not recorded). Some clones in this sample may be carry-over from other donors' samples. The DNA for the CDR3 is TGTGCCAGCAGCCGACTCCCGGGGGATTCCTACGAGCAGTACTTC. It encodes CASSRLPGDSYEQYF.